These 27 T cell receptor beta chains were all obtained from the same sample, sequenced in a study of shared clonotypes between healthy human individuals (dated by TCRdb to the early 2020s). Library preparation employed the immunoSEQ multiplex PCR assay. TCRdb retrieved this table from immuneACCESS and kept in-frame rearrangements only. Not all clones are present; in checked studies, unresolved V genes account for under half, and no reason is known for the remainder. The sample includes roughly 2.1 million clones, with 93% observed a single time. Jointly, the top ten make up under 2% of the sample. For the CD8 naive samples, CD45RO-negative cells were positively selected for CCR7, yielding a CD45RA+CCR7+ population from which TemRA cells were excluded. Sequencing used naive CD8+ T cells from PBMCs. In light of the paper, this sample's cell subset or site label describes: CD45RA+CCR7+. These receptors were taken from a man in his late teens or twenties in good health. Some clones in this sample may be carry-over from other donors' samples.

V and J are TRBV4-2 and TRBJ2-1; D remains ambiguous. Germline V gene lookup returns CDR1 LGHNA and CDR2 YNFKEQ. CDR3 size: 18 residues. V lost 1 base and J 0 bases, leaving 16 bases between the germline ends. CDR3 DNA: TGTGCCAGCAGCCAAGGAGCGTTCCCCACCAGCTCCTACAATGAGCAGTTCTTC. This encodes CASSQGAFPTSSYNEQFF.

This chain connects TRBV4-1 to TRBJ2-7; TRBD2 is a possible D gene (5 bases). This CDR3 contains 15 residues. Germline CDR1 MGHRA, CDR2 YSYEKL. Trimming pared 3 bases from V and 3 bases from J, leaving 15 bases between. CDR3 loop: CASSQGQGRGYEQYF. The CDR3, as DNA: TGCGCCAGCAGCCAGGGCCAAGGGAGAGGCTACGAGCAGTACTTC.

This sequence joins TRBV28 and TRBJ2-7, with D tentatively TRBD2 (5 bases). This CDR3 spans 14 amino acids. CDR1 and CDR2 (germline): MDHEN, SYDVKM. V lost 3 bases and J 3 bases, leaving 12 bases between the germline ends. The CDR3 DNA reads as TGTGCCAGCAGTTTTGCGGGCCGGGGCTACGAGCAGTACTTC. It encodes CASSFAGRGYEQYF.

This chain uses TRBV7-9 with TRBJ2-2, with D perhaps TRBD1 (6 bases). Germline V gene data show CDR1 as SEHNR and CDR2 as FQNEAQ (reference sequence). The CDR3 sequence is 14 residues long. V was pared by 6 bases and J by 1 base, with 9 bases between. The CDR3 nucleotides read TGTGCCAGCAGTAGGACAGAGAACACCGGGGAGCTGTTTTTT. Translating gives CASSRTENTGELFF. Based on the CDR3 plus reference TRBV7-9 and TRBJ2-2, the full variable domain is DTGVSQNPRHKITKRGQNVTFRCDPISEHNRLYWYRQTLGQGPEFLTYFQNEAQLEKSRLLSDRFSAERPKGSFSTLEIQRTEQGDSAMYLCASSRTENTGELFFGEGSRLTVL.

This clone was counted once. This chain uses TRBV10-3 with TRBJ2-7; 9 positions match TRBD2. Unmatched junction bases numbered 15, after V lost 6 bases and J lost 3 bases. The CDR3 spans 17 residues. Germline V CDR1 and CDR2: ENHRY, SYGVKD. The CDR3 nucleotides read TGTGCCATCAGACCGCTGGCGGGAGGGCCAAAGGGCTACGAGCAGTACTTC. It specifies CAIRPLAGGPKGYEQYF.

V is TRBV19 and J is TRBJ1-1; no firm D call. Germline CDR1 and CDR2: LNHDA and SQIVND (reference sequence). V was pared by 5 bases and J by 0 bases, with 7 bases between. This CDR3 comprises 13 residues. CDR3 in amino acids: CASSPAVNTEAFF. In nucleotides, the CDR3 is TGTGCCAGTAGTCCCGCAGTGAACACTGAAGCTTTCTTT.

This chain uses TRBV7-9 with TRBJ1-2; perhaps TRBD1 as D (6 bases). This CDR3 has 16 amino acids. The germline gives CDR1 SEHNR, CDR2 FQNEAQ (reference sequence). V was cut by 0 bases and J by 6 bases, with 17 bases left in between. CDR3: CASSLASSPYRDGYTF. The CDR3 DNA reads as TGTGCCAGCAGCTTAGCTTCATCCCCCTACAGGGATGGCTACACCTTC.

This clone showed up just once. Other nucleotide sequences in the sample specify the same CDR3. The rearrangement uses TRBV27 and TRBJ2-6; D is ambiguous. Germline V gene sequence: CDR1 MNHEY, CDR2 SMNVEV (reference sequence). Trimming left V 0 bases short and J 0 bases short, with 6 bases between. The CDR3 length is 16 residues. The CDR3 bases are TGTGCCAGCAGTTTATCACCCGGCTCTGGGGCCAACGTCCTGACTTTC. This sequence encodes CASSLSPGSGANVLTF.

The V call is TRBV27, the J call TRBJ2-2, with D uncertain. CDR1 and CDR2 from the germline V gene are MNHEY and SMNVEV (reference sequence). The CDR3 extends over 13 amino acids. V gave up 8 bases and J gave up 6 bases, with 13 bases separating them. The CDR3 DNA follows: TGTGCCAGCGGATACCCCCCCTCCGGGGAGCTGTTTTTT. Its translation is CASGYPPSGELFF.

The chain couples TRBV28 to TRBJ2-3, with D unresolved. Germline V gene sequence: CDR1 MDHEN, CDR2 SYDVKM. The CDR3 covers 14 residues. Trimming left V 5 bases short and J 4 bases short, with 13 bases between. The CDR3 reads CASSGPYAPDTQYF. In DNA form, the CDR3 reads TGTGCCAGCAGTGGGCCCTACGCTCCAGATACGCAGTATTTT.

The CDR3 is CASSLVIAGGNEQFF. CDR3 coding DNA: TGTGCCAGCAGCTTAGTGATAGCGGGAGGCAATGAGCAGTTCTTC. The genes are TRBV7-2 and TRBJ2-1; TRBD2 matches at 10 bases. The CDR3 sequence is 15 residues long. The germline gives CDR1 SGHTA, CDR2 FQGNSA. Trimming at V came to 1 base and at J to 6 bases, leaving 3 bases not matched to a gene.

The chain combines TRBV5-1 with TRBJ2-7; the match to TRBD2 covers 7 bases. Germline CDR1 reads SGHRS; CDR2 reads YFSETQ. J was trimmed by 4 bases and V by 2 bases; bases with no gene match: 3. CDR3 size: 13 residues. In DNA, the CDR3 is TGCGCCAGCAGCTTCAGCGGGGTTTACGAGCAGTACTTC. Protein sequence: CASSFSGVYEQYF.

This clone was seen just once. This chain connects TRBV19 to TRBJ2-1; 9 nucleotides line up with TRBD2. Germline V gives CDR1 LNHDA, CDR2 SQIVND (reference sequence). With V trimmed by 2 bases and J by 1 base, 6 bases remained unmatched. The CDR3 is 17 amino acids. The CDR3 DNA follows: TGTGCCAGTAGTATACTAGCGGGACAGTCTTCCTACAATGAGCAGTTCTTC. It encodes CASSILAGQSSYNEQFF.

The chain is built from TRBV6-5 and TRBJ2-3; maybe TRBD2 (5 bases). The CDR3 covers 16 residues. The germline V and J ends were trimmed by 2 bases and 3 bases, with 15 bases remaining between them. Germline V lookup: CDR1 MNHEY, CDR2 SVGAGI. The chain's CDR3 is CASSYGSLVSTDTQYF. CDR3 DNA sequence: TGTGCCAGCAGTTACGGGAGTCTGGTTTCGACAGATACGCAGTATTTT.

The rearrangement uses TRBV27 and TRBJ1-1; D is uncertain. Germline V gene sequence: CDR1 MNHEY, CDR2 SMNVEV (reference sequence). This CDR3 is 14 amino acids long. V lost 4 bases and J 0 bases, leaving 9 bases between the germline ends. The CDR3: CASSSRAMNTEAFF. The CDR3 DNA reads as TGTGCCAGCAGTTCCCGGGCGATGAACACTGAAGCTTTCTTT.

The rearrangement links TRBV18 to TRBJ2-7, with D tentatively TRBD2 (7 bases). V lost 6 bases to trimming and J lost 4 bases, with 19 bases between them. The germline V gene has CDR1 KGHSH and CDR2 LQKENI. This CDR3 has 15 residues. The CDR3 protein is CASSGGQHGYYEQYF. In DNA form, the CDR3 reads TGTGCCAGCTCGGGGGGGCAGCACGGGTATTACGAGCAGTACTTC.

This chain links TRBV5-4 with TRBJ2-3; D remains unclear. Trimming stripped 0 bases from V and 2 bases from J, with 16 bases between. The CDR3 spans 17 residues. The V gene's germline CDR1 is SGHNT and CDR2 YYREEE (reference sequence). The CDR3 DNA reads TGTGCCAGCAGCTTGGGGGTTTTGGAGACCTACACAGATACGCAGTATTTT. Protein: CASSLGVLETYTDTQYF.

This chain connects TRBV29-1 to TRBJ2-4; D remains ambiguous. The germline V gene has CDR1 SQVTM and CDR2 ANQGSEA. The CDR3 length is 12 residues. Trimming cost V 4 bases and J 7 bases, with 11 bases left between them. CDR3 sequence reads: CSVVASANIQYF. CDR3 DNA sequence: TGCAGCGTTGTGGCCAGTGCGAACATTCAGTACTTC.

CDR3 sequence reads: CASIKTGFYEQYF. CDR3 DNA: TGTGCCAGCATCAAGACAGGGTTCTACGAGCAGTACTTC. This chain uses TRBV7-8 with TRBJ2-7; 7 nucleotides agree with TRBD1. V lost 7 bases and J lost 3; bases outside the gene matches: 6. Per germline, CDR1 SGHVS and CDR2 FQNEAQ. The CDR3 covers 13 residues.

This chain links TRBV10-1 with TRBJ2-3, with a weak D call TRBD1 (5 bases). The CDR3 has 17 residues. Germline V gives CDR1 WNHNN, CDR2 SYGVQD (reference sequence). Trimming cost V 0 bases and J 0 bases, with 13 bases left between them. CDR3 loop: CASSESGANVSTDTQYF. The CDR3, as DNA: TGCGCCAGCAGTGAGTCTGGGGCTAACGTAAGCACAGATACGCAGTATTTT.

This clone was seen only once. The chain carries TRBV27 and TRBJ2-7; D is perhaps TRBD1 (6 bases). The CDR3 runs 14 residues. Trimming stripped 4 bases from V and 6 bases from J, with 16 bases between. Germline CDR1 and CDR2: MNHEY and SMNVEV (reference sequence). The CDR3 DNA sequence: TGTGCCAGCAGTTACAGGGACCCTTTAAGCGAGCAGTACTTC. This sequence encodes CASSYRDPLSEQYF.

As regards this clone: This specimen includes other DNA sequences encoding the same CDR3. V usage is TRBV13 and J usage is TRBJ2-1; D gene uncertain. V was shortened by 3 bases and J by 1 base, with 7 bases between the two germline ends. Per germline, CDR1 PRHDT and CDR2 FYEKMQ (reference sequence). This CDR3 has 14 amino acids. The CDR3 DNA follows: TGTGCCAGCAGCTTCGGCGGATCCTACAATGAGCAGTTCTTC. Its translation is CASSFGGSYNEQFF. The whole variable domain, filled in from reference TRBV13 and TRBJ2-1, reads AAGVIQSPRHLIKEKRETATLKCYPIPRHDTVYWYQQGPGQDPQFLISFYEKMQSDKGSIPDRFSAQQFSDYHSELNMSSLELGDSALYFCASSFGGSYNEQFFGPGTRLTVL.

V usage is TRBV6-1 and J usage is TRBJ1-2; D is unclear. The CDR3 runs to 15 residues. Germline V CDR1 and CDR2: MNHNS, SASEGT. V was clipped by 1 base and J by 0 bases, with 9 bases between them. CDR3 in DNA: TGTGCCAGCAGTGAAGGAGTAGGTTCTAACTATGGCTACACCTTC. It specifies CASSEGVGSNYGYTF.

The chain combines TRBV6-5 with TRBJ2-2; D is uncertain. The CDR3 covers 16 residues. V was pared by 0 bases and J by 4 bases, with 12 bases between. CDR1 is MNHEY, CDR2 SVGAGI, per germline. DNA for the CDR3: TGTGCCAGCAGTTACTCTGTGGGTGAGGCCACCGGGGAGCTGTTTTTT. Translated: CASSYSVGEATGELFF.

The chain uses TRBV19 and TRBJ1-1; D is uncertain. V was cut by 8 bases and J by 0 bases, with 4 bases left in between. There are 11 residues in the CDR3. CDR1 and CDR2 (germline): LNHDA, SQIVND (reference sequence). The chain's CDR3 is CASYMNTEAFF. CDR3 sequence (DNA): TGTGCCAGTTATATGAACACTGAAGCTTTCTTT.

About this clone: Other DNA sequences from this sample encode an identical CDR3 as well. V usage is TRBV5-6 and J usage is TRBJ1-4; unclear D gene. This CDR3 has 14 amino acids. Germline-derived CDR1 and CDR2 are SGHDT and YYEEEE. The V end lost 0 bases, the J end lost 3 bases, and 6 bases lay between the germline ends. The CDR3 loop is CASSLGGSNEKLFF. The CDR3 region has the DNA TGTGCCAGCAGCTTGGGGGGTTCTAATGAAAAACTGTTTTTT.

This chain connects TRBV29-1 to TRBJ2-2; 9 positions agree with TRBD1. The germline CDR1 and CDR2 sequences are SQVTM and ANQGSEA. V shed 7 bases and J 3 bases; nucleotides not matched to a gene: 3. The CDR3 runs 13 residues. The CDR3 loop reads CSGRQGDTGELFF. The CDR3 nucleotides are TGCAGCGGCCGACAGGGGGACACCGGGGAGCTGTTTTTT.